This T cell receptor beta chain was observed in a study of T-cell memory formation after mild COVID-19 (dated by TCRdb to the early 2020s). Background on the whole study: TCR sequence clusters from the two donors were largely donor specific. In a couple of donors, T-cell clones that expanded and contracted after mild COVID-19 were tracked by sequencing TCRalpha and TCRbeta repertoires over time. The cohort comprised two young, previously healthy adult volunteers, one female and one male.

Ficoll-Paque density gradient centrifugation was used to isolate PBMCs. Results the study describes overall, beyond this receptor: Some responding clones were found in pre-infection memory, which suggests that pre-existing cross-reactive memory T cells took part in the SARS-CoV-2 response. The second-wave clones that peaked on day 37 were not confirmed to be SARS-CoV-2 specific. The study included only two mild cases, and larger cohorts that include severe cases with pre-infection samples were judged to be necessary. Clones contracting from day 15 to 85 had balanced CD4/CD8 phenotypes, while a second wave expanding from day 15 to 37 was biased towards CD4+. Contracting CD4+ clones appeared mostly in the CM and EM memory subsets, whereas CD8+ clones were enriched in EMRA.

The sample holds a few counts of this clonotype. No antigen is known for it. Qualities for individual bases were not recorded, and no much larger clone is one base off. CDR1 is given as SGHVS and CDR2 as FQNEAQ, both from the germline V gene. The CDR3 goes from the cysteine to the phenylalanine over 15 residues. The retained sequence is limited to the CDR3, 45 bases, with the frame set at the first base. V is pared back by 3 bases and J by 0 bases, with 9 bases lying between the germline termini. Sequenced using an Illumina NovaSeq 6000. TCRalpha and TCRbeta cDNA libraries were constructed by 5'RACE with constant-segment primers, with sample barcodes and unique molecular identifiers being introduced. Trizol reagent was used to extract RNA from every sample. Amplification of the libraries took two PCR steps, and the second step added a second sample barcode plus Illumina TruSeq adapters. Libraries were sequenced on an Illumina NovaSeq with 2 x 150 bp paired-end reads. The source study handled its data this way. Demultiplexing of reads and collapsing into UMI-guided consensus sequences were performed with migec v1.2.7. Using mixcr v2.1.11, UMI consensuses were aligned to TRA and TRB V and J templates and then assembled into clonotypes. A clonotype was counted as expanded or contracted only if both edgeR and NoisET called the change significant, with noise models trained on biological replicates. For edgeR calls, the cutoffs were a false discovery rate-adjusted p below 0.01 and a log2 fold-change threshold of 1. As an exploratory analysis of dynamics, PCA with hierarchical clustering was applied to max-normalized trajectories of the 1000 most abundant clonotypes. Separately sequenced CD4+ and CD8+ repertoires were used to assign the CD4 or CD8 phenotype of responding clones. TCRdb trimmed public reads at Q25 via fastp, called clones via MiXCR and kept in-frame beta chains. Each entry is one CDR3 protein sequence, shown with its most common DNA and genes. These V and J calls rely on TCRdb rather than the paper's analysis. The sample yields about 240,000 distinct CDR3 sequences; roughly a tenth were counted once. Jointly, the top ten make up roughly a fifth of the sample.

This receptor was taken from a man younger than 35 who had mild COVID-19 (a few samples of this study predate the infection). The sample titles of this study are shuffled in the database, so cell type and time point are left out; the donor was told from shared clones. Sample: PBMCs or a T cell subset sorted from them (not recorded which). Rearrangement joined TRBV7-8 to TRBJ2-1; possibly the D gene is TRBD2, per 5 matching bases. The CDR3 has the sequence CASSLDWSSYNEQFF. The nucleotide sequence is given as TGTGCCAGCAGCTTGGACTGGAGCTCCTACAATGAGCAGTTCTTC.